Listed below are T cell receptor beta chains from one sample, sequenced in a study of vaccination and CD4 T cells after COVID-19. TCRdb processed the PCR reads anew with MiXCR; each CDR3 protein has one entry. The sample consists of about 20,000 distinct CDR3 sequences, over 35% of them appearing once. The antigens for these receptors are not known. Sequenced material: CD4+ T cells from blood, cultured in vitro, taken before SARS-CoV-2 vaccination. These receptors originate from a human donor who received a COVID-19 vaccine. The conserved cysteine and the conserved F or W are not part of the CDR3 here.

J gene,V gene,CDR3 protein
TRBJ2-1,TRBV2,ASSEAGRVSRF
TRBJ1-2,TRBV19,ASSIWSPEYGYT
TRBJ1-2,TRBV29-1,SGGDIGGDYT
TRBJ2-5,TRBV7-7,ASNLSEVQETQY
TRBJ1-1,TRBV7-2,ASSLADRVKAF
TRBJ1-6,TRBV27,ASTGGGGGYNSPLH
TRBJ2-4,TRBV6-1,ASSPTGDPKNIQY
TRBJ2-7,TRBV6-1,ASRHHKGSPYEQY
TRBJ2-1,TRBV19,ASSSSGGDPYNEQF
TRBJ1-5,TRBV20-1,SARAGAGQPQH
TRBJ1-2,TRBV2,ASSGRDRGQSGYT
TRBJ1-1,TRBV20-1,SARGDRSKNTEAF
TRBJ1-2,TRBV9,ASSPQAPRAVLYGYT
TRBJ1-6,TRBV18,ASSPSADANSPLH
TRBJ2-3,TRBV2,ASTGTSGVRTDAQY
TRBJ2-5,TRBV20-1,SASTGVTQY
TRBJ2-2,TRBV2,ASRYGLNTGELF
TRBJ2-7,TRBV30,AWRLTGGWVYEQY
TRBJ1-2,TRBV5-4,ASSLMQGHYGYT
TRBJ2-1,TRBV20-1,SARGSGGPNYNEQF
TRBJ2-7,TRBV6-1,ASRRTYSYEQY
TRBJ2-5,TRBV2,ASSLDRAQETQY
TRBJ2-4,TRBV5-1,ASSPGTALAKNIQY
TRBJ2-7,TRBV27,ASSFGGGAYEQY
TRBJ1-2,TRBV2,ASRADRGNFAGYT
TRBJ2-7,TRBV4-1,ASSQDAQIYEQY
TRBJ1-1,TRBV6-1,ASRPGQGNTEAF
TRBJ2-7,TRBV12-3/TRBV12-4,ASKISGQGKYEQY
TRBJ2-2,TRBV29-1,SVEEFGAGTGELF
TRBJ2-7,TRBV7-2,ASSLGPGNREQY
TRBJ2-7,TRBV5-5,ASSLGTGVYEQY
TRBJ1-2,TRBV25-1,ASSGQYGYT
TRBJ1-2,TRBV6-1,ARRPGRPYGYT